This TCR beta chain is drawn from a study of cytomegalovirus exposure and HLA in healthy donors. As for the study in general: Earlier sequencing of some 180 million T cells yielded 100 million to 140 million unique TCR beta sequences. Study outcomes and limitations: A later analysis showed TCR association rates differing by HLA locus, peaking at DRB1 and lowest at HLA-C. Immune exposure information comprised only CMV serostatus. Within a later analysis, the majority of CMV-associated TCR beta chains appeared HLA-restricted.

This clone was detected only once. Its antigen remains unknown. Looked up from germline, CDR1 is MNHNY and CDR2 is SVGAGI (reference sequence). The CDR3 covers 11 residues. V was shortened by 4 bases and J by 8 bases, with 5 bases between the two germline ends. Primers: 60 Vbeta forward and 13 Jbeta reverse. Clones were read by immunoSEQ multiplex PCR, and TCRdb kept only the in-frame ones, dropping some. Of more than 150,000 clones in the sample, around 85% are singletons; the top ten hold over 5.5%. This receptor was identified in a man aged 40-49 years in good health and CMV-seropositive. The chain employs TRBV6-6 and TRBJ1-4, with D uncertain. Source material: PBMCs. The CDR3 nucleotides read TGTGCCAGCAGTTGGGAGGAAAAACTGTTTTTT. This sequence encodes CASSWEEKLFF.